This record covers a single TCR beta chain. The clone's antigen remains unknown. No much larger clone is present one base from it, and per-base qualities are unavailable. From each donor, a single peripheral blood sample of roughly 0.11 L on average was drawn into heparinised tubes. Naive, central memory, regulatory and stem cell-like memory CD4+ T cells were sorted on a BD FACSAria II using a panel including CD45RO, CCR7, CD25, CD127, CD95 and CD27. Every sorted population had a purity above 95%. PBMCs were isolated immediately by Lymphoprep density gradient centrifugation and stained directly without culture. So that batch effects would be minimized, each experiment stained and sorted samples in pairs, pairing one healthy donor with one patient. The entire isolated RNA was reverse transcribed using the High Capacity cDNA Reverse Transcription Kit, and thus expressed TCRB transcripts were sequenced. Naive, central memory and regulatory T cell samples underwent deep immunoSEQ sequencing, averaging around 3.9 million total reads per sample. After sorted cells were lysed in RLT buffer, RNA was extracted with DNase-treated RNeasy Micro or Mini kits, with the choice depending on cell number. To prevent cross-contamination, every cell subset was processed on its own, while patient and healthy donor samples were processed together. TCRB sequences were amplified from cDNA with the immunoSEQ multiplex PCR, producing 87-bp fragments spanning the CDR3 region. Sequencing of the amplicons was performed on the Illumina HiSeq platform. Per the authors' processing: PCR bias was computationally corrected using synthetic template baselines, reads within Hamming distance 2 were collapsed, and singletons that could not be merged were discarded. Reads were aligned against IMGT so that V, D and J genes, CDR3 length and insertions or deletions at six rearrangement sites could be assigned. Within each subset, clonotype counts were normalized to sorted cell number, and only after that were true diversity and Gini coefficients computed with the tcR R package. The overlap coefficient, calculated on TCRB nucleotide sequences, was used to quantify repertoire sharing. As a proxy for the pre-selection repertoire, out-of-frame TCRB sequences from naive cells were analyzed. This is the immuneACCESS table as TCRdb keeps it, with only in-frame sequences that have V and J called. A part of the clones is gone; compared with another copy, unresolved V genes explain less than half, and the rest is unexplained. Clone size and the V and J calls come from that table; the DNA yielded D and trimming. The sample yields nearly 250,000 clones; less than 15% were counted once. Roughly 0.024% of the sample goes to the ten largest clones.

The data originate from a study of beta chain features in type 1 diabetes (dated by TCRdb to 2017 to 2018). Looking at the study overall: Patients and healthy donors did not differ in mean age, gender distribution, total cell number or subset yield. A total of about 110,000,000 sorted cells were examined across all samples, and a strong correlation was observed between cell number per subset and RNA yield. In the study, recently diagnosed type 1 diabetes patients and matched healthy donors were compared on the TCRB repertoires of their sorted circulating CD4+ T cell subsets. Whereas all 30 or so donors provided naive and central memory subsets, regulatory and stem cell-like memory subsets were isolated from just 8 patients and roughly eight healthy donors.

Broad study findings and their caveats: Because cDNA rather than genomic DNA was sequenced, highly expressing activated cells could have been over-represented, although no difference in activation and CD3 levels was found between groups. Naive, central memory and regulatory TCRB repertoires appeared more similar among patients than among healthy donors. A moderate but significant shortening of TCRB CDR3 length was observed in type 1 diabetes patients in all four CD4+ subsets. Shorter templates might be favored by PCR, yet because patient and control samples were amplified and corrected together, any such skew would affect both groups equally. Fewer insertions and more nucleotide deletions at VDJ recombination sites were observed in patients with type 1 diabetes, implying thymic rearrangement abnormalities. Only small numbers of individuals were included in the HLA sub-analyses, which left unresolved whether HLA type had any influence on TCRB rearrangement.

The sequence came from a woman aged 40 to 50 in good health. Specimen: naive CD4+ T cells from blood. What this sample's cell subset or site label stands for: true naive CD4+ T cells.

CDR3 protein: CASSPSGVAFF. The sequenced DNA is TGTGCCAGCTCACCCTCCGGGGTAGCTTTCTTT. The chain is made from TRBV18 and TRBJ1-1, with no confidently assigned D gene. The CDR3 has 11 amino acids, counting the end cysteine and phenylalanine. Only the CDR3 DNA is retained, 33 bases long and in frame from the first base. CDR1 KGHSH and CDR2 LQKENI are derived from the germline V gene. V gives up 3 bases and J gives up 10 bases, and the segment between their germline ends measures 9 bases.